The present entry profiles one TCR beta chain with its context. From germline, CDR1 is SGDLS and CDR2 YYNGEE. The CDR3 runs to 15 residues. V shed 6 bases, J shed 5 bases, and the junction held 8 bases outside the gene matches. This sample stems from a study of T cell changes during pregnancy in multiple sclerosis. The table came from immunoSEQ multiplex PCR; TCRdb's copy has only in-frame clones and leaves some out. The data hold 40,000 to 60,000 clones, with 92% observed a single time. The chain has TRBV9 and TRBJ1-6; 7 bases fit TRBD1. Here the sequenced sample was CD4+ T cells from peripheral blood mononuclear cells, taken in the third trimester of pregnancy. The receptor was isolated from a female donor with multiple sclerosis, enrolled in a pregnancy study. The CDR3 DNA sequence: TGTGCCAGCACAACAGGGGATCGAGATAATTCACCCCTCCACTTT. The encoded protein is CASTTGDRDNSPLHF.